The next 25 T cell receptor beta chains were all read from a single sample in a study of T cells after yellow fever vaccination. TCRdb re-derived calls from the 5' RACE reads in MiXCR, one entry per CDR3 protein. The sample contains 300,000 to 350,000 distinct CDR3 sequences, 7% to 9% of which appear only once. The sequences come from PBMCs, collected about 41 days after the first yellow fever vaccination. All receptors come from a man younger than 35 who received the YFV17D yellow fever vaccine.

This clonotype was detected a few times. This rearrangement joins TRBV7-9 to TRBJ2-3; D unclear. The CDR3 has 14 amino acids. V lost 4 bases and J 5 bases, leaving 13 bases between the germline ends. Germline V lookup: CDR1 SEHNR, CDR2 FQNEAQ (reference sequence). The CDR3 bases are TGTGCCAGCAGCTCGCCGGAAGAGAAAGATACGCAGTATTTT. Its translation: CASSSPEEKDTQYF.

This chain uses TRBV9 with TRBJ2-3, with D possibly being TRBD1 (6 bases). The germline CDR1 and CDR2 sequences are SGDLS and YYNGEE. V lost 3 bases and J 4 bases, leaving 21 bases between the germline ends. The CDR3 spans 17 residues. As DNA, the CDR3 is TGTGCCAGCAGCGCAGACTCCGGACAGCTATTGCCAGATACGCAGTATTTT. Amino acid sequence: CASSADSGQLLPDTQYF.

This clonotype was seen a few times. The chain has TRBV12-3 or TRBV12-4 and TRBJ2-7, with 11 bases lining up with TRBD2. V shed 5 bases, J shed 3 bases, and the junction held 6 bases outside the gene matches. The CDR3 totals 15 residues. CDR3 nucleotide sequence: TGTGCCAGCAGTCCACTAGCGGGGGACGTCTACGAGCAGTACTTC. It encodes CASSPLAGDVYEQYF.

This chain uses TRBV4-1 with TRBJ2-7, with D unclear. Trimming pared 4 bases from V and 5 bases from J, leaving 15 bases between. The CDR3 is 14 amino acids. The germline V gene encodes CDR1 MGHRA and CDR2 YSYEKL. This chain's CDR3 is CASSPNPGHHEQYV. The CDR3 DNA reads TGCGCCAGCAGCCCAAACCCCGGTCACCACGAGCAGTACGTC.

The table lists this clonotype with many counts. This sequence joins TRBV12-3 or TRBV12-4 and TRBJ1-1; 8 nucleotides line up with TRBD1. This CDR3 comprises 14 residues. With 4 bases clipped from V and 4 bases from J, the junction kept 5 bases outside the gene matches. The chain's CDR3 is CASSSGQGITEAFF. CDR3 DNA sequence: TGTGCCAGCAGTTCCGGACAGGGTATCACTGAAGCTTTCTTT.

The V gene is TRBV20-1, the J gene TRBJ2-6; the D gene is possibly TRBD2 (5 bases). CDR1 and CDR2 from the germline V gene are DFQATT and SNEGSKA (reference sequence). The CDR3 has 12 residues. CDR3 region: CSAGSGANVLTF. CDR3 DNA sequence: TGCAGCGCGGGCTCTGGGGCCAACGTCCTGACTTTC.

This clonotype turned up a few times. The rearrangement uses TRBV7-3 and TRBJ1-1; the D gene is possibly TRBD1 (6 bases). The ends were cut back, 2 bases at V and 1 base at J, with 17 bases in the middle. Germline V gene sequence: CDR1 SGHTA, CDR2 FQGTGA. The CDR3 spans 17 residues. Here the CDR3 reads CASSLWGGAGPNTEAFF. The CDR3 nucleotides read TGTGCCAGCAGCTTATGGGGGGGCGCCGGCCCGAACACTGAAGCTTTCTTT.

The V gene is TRBV18, the J gene TRBJ1-2, with D possibly being TRBD1 (5 bases). The CDR3 covers 13 residues. Trimming pared 2 bases from V and 8 bases from J, leaving 12 bases between. Germline V CDR1 and CDR2: KGHSH, LQKENI. Here the CDR3 reads CASSPSRDPGYTF. Here the CDR3 DNA reads TGTGCCAGCTCACCATCCCGGGACCCAGGCTACACCTTC.

This clonotype was found a few times. This chain links TRBV23-1 with TRBJ2-5; possible D gene TRBD1, 6 bases. TRBV23-1 is an ORF for which the function is uncertain. V was trimmed by 0 bases and J by 4 bases, leaving 9 bases between them. This CDR3 has 14 amino acids. The DNA for the CDR3 is TGCGCCAGCAGTCAATCGAACAGGGCAGAGACCCAGTACTTC. Amino acid sequence: CASSQSNRAETQYF.

The chain combines TRBV6-1 with TRBJ1-1; unclear D gene. The CDR3 has 14 residues. Germline loops: CDR1 MNHNS, CDR2 SASEGT. V was clipped by 5 bases and J by 1 base, with 11 bases between them. CDR3 residues: CASSMDGGNTEAFF. CDR3 sequence (DNA): TGTGCCAGCAGTATGGACGGCGGGAACACTGAAGCTTTCTTT.

This clonotype was recorded a few times. The rearrangement joins TRBV14 to TRBJ2-1; D might be TRBD2 (6 bases). Germline V CDR1 and CDR2: SGHDN, FVKESK. The CDR3 has 15 amino acids. V lost 3 bases, J lost 0 bases, and 9 bases lay in between. The CDR3: CASSHSGGSYNEQFF. CDR3 nucleotides: TGTGCCAGCAGCCACTCCGGGGGCTCCTACAATGAGCAGTTCTTC.

The chain has TRBV15 and TRBJ2-1, with TRBD2 as a possible D gene (6 bases). The ends were cut back, 6 bases at V and 9 bases at J, with 12 bases in the middle. The germline V gene has CDR1 LNHNV and CDR2 YYDKDF (reference sequence). There are 12 residues in the CDR3. This CDR3 reads CATSRRGFEQFF. CDR3 nucleotides: TGTGCCACCAGTCGGAGGGGTTTTGAGCAGTTCTTC. Combining the CDR3 with reference TRBV15 and TRBJ2-1 gives the whole variable domain DAMVIQNPRYQVTQFGKPVTLSCSQTLNHNVMYWYQQKSSQAPKLLFHYYDKDFNNEADTPDNFQSRRPNTSFCFLDIRSPGLGDTAMYLCATSRRGFEQFFGPGTRLTVL.

This chain connects TRBV30 to TRBJ1-1; D unclear. The germline CDR1 and CDR2 sequences are GTSNPN and SVGIG (reference sequence). V lost 4 bases and J 7 bases, leaving 10 bases between the germline ends. CDR3 length: 11 amino acids. The CDR3 sequence is CAWTTFGEAFF. The CDR3 DNA sequence: TGTGCCTGGACTACATTTGGTGAAGCTTTCTTT.

The CDR3, as DNA: TGCAGTGCTATCAGTGACAGCAAAAACATTCAGTACTTC. Translated, it gives CSAISDSKNIQYF. The V call is TRBV20-1, the J call TRBJ2-4; D is perhaps TRBD1 (5 bases). The CDR3 has 13 residues. Between the trimmed V and J ends, which lost 4 bases and 3 bases, there was a span of 10 bases. CDR1 DFQATT and CDR2 SNEGSKA come from the germline V gene (reference sequence).

This clonotype turned up a few times. The rearrangement links TRBV12-3 or TRBV12-4 to TRBJ2-1; 9 bases are a match to TRBD1. This CDR3 is 13 amino acids long. V gave up 6 bases and J gave up 9 bases; unmatched junction bases: 6. CDR3 amino acids: CASSRDRVGEQFF. CDR3 coding DNA: TGTGCCAGCAGCCGGGACAGGGTCGGTGAGCAGTTCTTC.

V and J are TRBV19 and TRBJ1-6, with TRBD1 as a possible D gene (5 bases). Germline loops: CDR1 LNHDA, CDR2 SQIVND (reference sequence). Trimming removed 3 bases from V and 7 bases from J, with 13 bases in between. CDR3 size: 15 residues. This chain's CDR3 is CASSIQGRKNSPLHF. The CDR3 nucleotides are TGTGCCAGTAGTATTCAGGGCCGAAAGAATTCACCCCTCCACTTT.

This chain joins TRBV28 and TRBJ2-3, with D perhaps matching TRBD1 (6 bases). CDR1 MDHEN and CDR2 SYDVKM come from the germline V gene. V was trimmed by 3 bases and J by 5 bases, leaving 24 bases between them. This CDR3 comprises 18 residues. CDR3 protein: CASSFTNMGADYGDTQYF. The CDR3 DNA sequence: TGTGCCAGCAGTTTTACAAACATGGGGGCGGATTACGGAGATACGCAGTATTTT.

This clonotype was seen many times. At one of its ends the junction is not consistent with the germline gene, which may arise from a read error. The chain links TRBV12-3 or TRBV12-4 to TRBJ2-4; the D is unclear. The CDR3 covers 13 residues. CDR3: CASSLVSAPFLSF. CDR3 bases: TGTGCCAGCAGTCTCGTGTCGGCCCCGTTCCTTAGCTTC.

In its sample, this clonotype was seen a few times. V usage is TRBV20-1 and J usage is TRBJ2-7; 9 nucleotides align to TRBD2. V lost 3 bases to trimming and J lost 0 bases; unmatched junction nucleotides: 6. The CDR3 has 15 amino acids. The germline V gene has CDR1 DFQATT and CDR2 SNEGSKA (reference sequence). The CDR3 loop reads CSARKAGGDSYEQYV. The CDR3 DNA reads TGCAGTGCTAGGAAAGCGGGGGGCGACTCCTACGAGCAGTACGTC.

The CDR3 loop is CATSRGPDRNYGYTF. As DNA, the CDR3 is TGTGCCACCAGTCGAGGCCCGGACAGGAACTATGGCTACACCTTC. This chain links TRBV24-1 with TRBJ1-2; 7 bases agree with TRBD1. V was pared by 6 bases and J by 2 bases, with 8 bases of the junction left unmatched. Germline V CDR1 and CDR2: KGHDR, SFDVKD. This CDR3 has 15 amino acids.

This clonotype was seen ten or more times. The chain is built from TRBV18 and TRBJ2-5; D call uncertain. Germline V CDR1 and CDR2: KGHSH, LQKENI. The CDR3 is 12 residues long. V was trimmed by 3 bases and J by 3 bases, leaving 5 bases between them. Here the CDR3 reads CASSPLEETQYF. The CDR3 DNA reads as TGTGCCAGCTCACCTCTTGAAGAGACCCAGTACTTC.

This clonotype was recorded a few times. The V and J genes are TRBV27 and TRBJ2-1; 9 bases line up with TRBD2. Trimming at V came to 7 bases and at J to 8 bases, leaving 15 bases not matched to a gene. The CDR3 spans 16 residues. Germline-derived CDR1 and CDR2 are MNHEY and SMNVEV (reference sequence). The CDR3 sequence: CASTLANSGGGHEQFF. CDR3 nucleotides: TGTGCCAGCACCCTAGCGAATAGCGGGGGAGGACATGAGCAGTTCTTC.

Only a few counts were recorded for this clonotype. This sequence joins TRBV18 and TRBJ1-2, with D perhaps TRBD1 (6 bases). The CDR3 consists of 12 residues. With 0 bases removed from V and 10 bases from J, the gap between germline ends came to 9 bases. Germline-derived CDR1 and CDR2 are KGHSH and LQKENI. The CDR3 protein is CASSPPGGPYTF. The DNA of the CDR3 is TGTGCCAGCTCACCACCAGGGGGACCCTACACCTTC.

Here the CDR3 DNA reads TGTGCCAGCAGTCGGAAACAGGGAATCGATCAGCCCCAGCATTTT. Translated: CASSRKQGIDQPQHF. V usage is TRBV27 and J usage is TRBJ1-5; a weak D match, TRBD1 (6 bases). Germline loops: CDR1 MNHEY, CDR2 SMNVEV (reference sequence). Trimming pared 5 bases from V and 5 bases from J, leaving 16 bases between. This CDR3 region has 15 residues.

J is TRBJ2-4 and V is TRBV28; D is perhaps TRBD1 (6 bases). Trimming shortened V by 6 bases and J by 3 bases, and 21 bases separated the two germline ends. The CDR3 is 17 amino acids. Germline loops: CDR1 MDHEN, CDR2 SYDVKM. CDR3 in amino acids: CASSPIEQGTLKNIQYF. CDR3 sequence (DNA): TGTGCCAGCAGCCCGATTGAACAGGGAACCCTCAAAAACATTCAGTACTTC.